The text below deals with one T cell receptor (beta chain). What it recognizes is unknown. Assay used: immunoSEQ multiplex PCR; TCRdb lists only in-frame clones, some missing. Of hundreds of thousands of clones in the sample, around 74% are singletons; the top ten hold approximately 1.8%. The entry originates in a study of shared clonotypes between healthy human individuals. Notes on the study in general: The authors sampled blood alone, and tissue repertoires likely differ. Clonotypes shared by all four donors outscored non-shared clonotypes in generation probability.

Germline assignment: CDR1 SEHNR and CDR2 FQNEAQ (reference sequence). CDR3 length: 15 residues. Trimming took 3 bases from V and 5 from J; bases not matched to a gene: 7. This receptor was obtained from a woman in her twenties or thirties in good health. Sequenced: memory CD4+ T cells sorted from blood. Subset meaning: CD45RA-negative fraction. The chain combines TRBV7-9 with TRBJ2-7; 10 bases match TRBD1. CDR3 in DNA: TGTGCCAGCAGCTTTCTGACAGGGGGCTACGACGAGCAGTACTTC. This sequence encodes CASSFLTGGYDEQYF.